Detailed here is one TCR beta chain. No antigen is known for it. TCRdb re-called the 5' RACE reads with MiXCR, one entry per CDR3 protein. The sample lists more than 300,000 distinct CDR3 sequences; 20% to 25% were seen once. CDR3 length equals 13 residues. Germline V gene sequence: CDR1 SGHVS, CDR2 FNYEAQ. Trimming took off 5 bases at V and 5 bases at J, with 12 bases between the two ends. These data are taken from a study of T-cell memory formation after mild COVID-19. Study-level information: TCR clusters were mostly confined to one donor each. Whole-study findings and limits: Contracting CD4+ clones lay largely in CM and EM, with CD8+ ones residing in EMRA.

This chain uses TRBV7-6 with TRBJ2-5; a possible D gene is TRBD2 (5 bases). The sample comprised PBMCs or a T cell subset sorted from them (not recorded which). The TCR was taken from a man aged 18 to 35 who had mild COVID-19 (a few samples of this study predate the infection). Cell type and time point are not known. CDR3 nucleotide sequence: TGTGCCAGCAGCCCCGGACTTATGGAGACCCAGTACTTC. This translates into CASSPGLMETQYF.